The 21 T cell receptor beta chains below were found in one sample sequenced in a study of blood T cell repertoires in COVID-19. Repertoires were generated with immunoSEQ multiplex PCR, while TCRdb's copy carries only in-frame clones and drops some. The sample carries about 120,000 clones, roughly nine tenths recorded once. The sequenced sample was peripheral blood. The source of these receptors is a man between 65 and 80 years old with active or convalescent COVID-19.

The chain uses TRBV4-1 and TRBJ1-5; possible D gene TRBD1, 6 bases. The CDR3 contains 15 residues. Germline V gene lookup returns CDR1 MGHRA and CDR2 YSYEKL. Trimming took 1 base from V and 3 from J, leaving 10 bases between them. CDR3 protein: CASSQARGNNQPQHF. The CDR3 nucleotides are TGCGCCAGCAGCCAAGCAAGGGGGAACAATCAGCCCCAGCATTTT.

The rearrangement joins TRBV24-1 to TRBJ2-1; D may be TRBD1 (5 bases). This CDR3 contains 16 residues. V dropped 5 bases and J dropped 0 bases, with 13 bases sitting between them. Per the germline V gene, CDR1 is KGHDR and CDR2 is SFDVKD. CDR3 nucleotides: TGTGCCACCAGTGGTACAGGAACGAGCTCCTACAATGAGCAGTTCTTC. Its protein is CATSGTGTSSYNEQFF.

This chain joins TRBV15 and TRBJ1-2; 7 bases are shared with TRBD1. The V and J ends lost 4 bases and 5 bases, in that order; junction bases with no gene match: 13. The CDR3 has 16 amino acids. Looked up from germline, CDR1 is LNHNV and CDR2 is YYDKDF (reference sequence). The CDR3, as DNA: TGTGCCACCAGCAAGCCAAACGACAGGGCCGGGTATGGCTACACCTTC. Translated: CATSKPNDRAGYGYTF.

This sequence joins TRBV2 and TRBJ2-3, with TRBD1 matching 7 bases. The V segment lost 5 bases and the J segment 3 bases; nucleotides outside the gene matches: 5. The V gene's germline CDR1 is SNHLY and CDR2 FYNNEI. This CDR3 is built from 14 residues. CDR3 nucleotides: TGTGCCAGCAGTCTGGGGACAGTGACAGATACGCAGTATTTT. Translation gives CASSLGTVTDTQYF.

The table lists this clone with a few counts. The J gene is TRBJ1-5, the V gene TRBV9; D remains unclear. Germline V gives CDR1 SGDLS, CDR2 YYNGEE. CDR3 length: 15 amino acids. V was pared by 3 bases and J by 2 bases, with 12 bases between. The CDR3 protein is CASSGTASGNQPQHF. CDR3 DNA sequence: TGTGCCAGCAGCGGGACTGCTTCGGGCAATCAGCCCCAGCATTTT.

The chain joins TRBV5-1 to TRBJ2-5; the D gene is possibly TRBD2 (6 bases). CDR1 is SGHRS, CDR2 YFSETQ, per germline. This CDR3 contains 16 residues. V lost 0 bases and J 5 bases, leaving 17 bases between the germline ends. CDR3 sequence (DNA): TGCGCCAGCAGCTTGGGGGGAGGAGCCGGATGGGAGACCCAGTACTTC. This gives the protein CASSLGGGAGWETQYF.

The V gene is TRBV5-1, the J gene TRBJ2-7, with unresolved D. The V gene lost 5 bases and the J gene lost 0 bases, with 15 bases spanning the gap. Germline CDR1 reads SGHRS; CDR2 reads YFSETQ. CDR3 length equals 15 residues. CDR3 sequence (DNA): TGCGCCAGCAGAGCTTGGGTGGGCTCCTCCTACGAGCAGTACTTC. The encoded protein is CASRAWVGSSYEQYF.

The rearrangement links TRBV9 to TRBJ2-3; TRBD2 matches at 9 bases. From germline, CDR1 is SGDLS and CDR2 YYNGEE. The CDR3 sequence is 15 residues long. The V and J ends lost 2 bases and 2 bases, in that order; junction bases with no gene match: 3. The CDR3 bases are TGTGCCAGCAGCGTGGCGGGAGGGAACACAGATACGCAGTATTTT. Amino acid sequence: CASSVAGGNTDTQYF.

This rearrangement joins TRBV10-3 to TRBJ2-7; 7 bases match TRBD2. Trimming took 0 bases from V and 2 from J; bases not matched to a gene: 4. Germline values: CDR1 ENHRY, CDR2 SYGVKD. CDR3 length: 15 residues. The CDR3, as DNA: TGTGCCATCAGTGAGTCGGGGGGGAGTACCTACGAGCAGTACTTC. Residues: CAISESGGSTYEQYF.

The chain carries TRBV28 and TRBJ1-4; 10 bases are shared with TRBD1. V gave up 5 bases and J gave up 2 bases; unmatched junction bases: 5. Looked up from germline, CDR1 is MDHEN and CDR2 is SYDVKM. This CDR3 has 16 amino acids. The CDR3 loop reads CASSVPGQGTNEKLFF. The CDR3 coding sequence is TGTGCCAGCAGTGTACCGGGACAGGGGACTAATGAAAAACTGTTTTTT.

The genes are TRBV7-8 and TRBJ1-2; 8 nucleotides line up with TRBD1. V trimming: 1 base; J trimming: 4 bases; junction bases outside the gene matches: 2. From germline, CDR1 is SGHVS and CDR2 FQNEAQ. CDR3 length equals 14 residues. The CDR3 region has the DNA TGTGCCAGCAGCTTAGAGACAGGGGCCTATGGCTACACCTTC. Protein: CASSLETGAYGYTF.

This chain links TRBV7-8 with TRBJ1-1; no reliable D call. V was trimmed by 0 bases and J by 2 bases, leaving 13 bases between them. The CDR3 totals 16 residues. Germline V gene sequence: CDR1 SGHVS, CDR2 FQNEAQ. CDR3 DNA: TGTGCCAGCAGCTTAGCCGGGGTTCAACCTAACACTGAAGCTTTCTTT. This sequence encodes CASSLAGVQPNTEAFF.

This clone was found a few times. The gene calls are TRBV6-5 and TRBJ2-3; D may be TRBD1 (6 bases). CDR1 is MNHEY and CDR2 is SVGAGI in the germline V gene. The CDR3 sequence is 15 residues long. Trimming left V 6 bases short and J 0 bases short, with 13 bases between. CDR3 nucleotides: TGTGCCAGCAGCCTCACAGGGACCAGCACAGATACGCAGTATTTT. It specifies CASSLTGTSTDTQYF.

This clone came up once. The rearrangement joins TRBV2 to TRBJ1-1; D not certain. The CDR3 length is 12 residues. Per the germline V gene, CDR1 is SNHLY and CDR2 is FYNNEI. V was shortened by 3 bases and J by 3 bases, with 5 bases between the two germline ends. CDR3 amino acids: CASSERDTEAFF. The CDR3 DNA follows: TGTGCCAGCAGTGAGCGGGACACTGAAGCTTTCTTT.

The chain is built from TRBV7-2 and TRBJ1-3; no clear D gene. CDR1 SGHTA and CDR2 FQGNSA come from the germline V gene. V lost 1 base, J lost 7 bases, and 20 bases lay in between. The CDR3 is 17 residues long. In DNA form, the CDR3 reads TGTGCCAGCAGCTTAGAAGGCCTCGGGTCAGGCGGGAACACCATATATTTT. It encodes CASSLEGLGSGGNTIYF.

V and J are TRBV11-2 and TRBJ2-7, with D hard to call. Trimming removed 8 bases at V and 6 bases at J, with 11 bases between. Looked up from germline, CDR1 is SGHAT and CDR2 is FQNNGV. The length of the CDR3 is 11 residues. In nucleotides, the CDR3 is TGTGCCAGCGGCTACAGTGGCGAGCAGTACTTC. This gives the protein CASGYSGEQYF.

The chain employs TRBV3-1 (or the pseudogene TRBV3-2) and TRBJ1-4; no reliable D call. This CDR3 comprises 14 residues. Germline loops: CDR1 LGHDT, CDR2 YNNKEL (reference sequence). V gave up 4 bases and J gave up 0 bases, with 6 bases separating them. The CDR3 sequence: CASSPVATNEKLFF. For the CDR3, the DNA is TGTGCCAGCAGCCCAGTTGCAACTAATGAAAAACTGTTTTTT.

This chain joins TRBV12-3 or TRBV12-4 and TRBJ1-1; D remains unclear. This CDR3 has 13 residues. Deletions cut 6 bases from V and 0 bases from J, with 8 bases between. In nucleotides, the CDR3 is TGTGCCAGCAGGAACACCATGAACACTGAAGCTTTCTTT. Protein sequence: CASRNTMNTEAFF.

The rearrangement uses TRBV18 and TRBJ1-5; 8 nucleotides match TRBD1. This CDR3 is built from 18 residues. Looked up from germline, CDR1 is KGHSH and CDR2 is LQKENI. V shed 3 bases and J 6 bases; nucleotides not matched to a gene: 16. The CDR3 spells CASSPQDRANIGSQPQHF. In DNA form, the CDR3 reads TGTGCCAGCTCACCTCAGGACAGGGCAAACATCGGGAGTCAGCCCCAGCATTTT.

This clone was recorded only once. This chain connects TRBV12-3 or TRBV12-4 to TRBJ1-3, with D unresolved. The CDR3 runs 13 residues. Trimming took off 8 bases at V and 0 bases at J, with 8 bases between the two ends. As DNA, the CDR3 is TGTGCCAGCCGGCTAGGCTCTGGAAACACCATATATTTT. Its protein product is CASRLGSGNTIYF.

The chain has TRBV9 and TRBJ2-3, with a tentative D call TRBD1 (6 bases). This CDR3 region has 14 residues. The V end lost 4 bases, the J end lost 2 bases, and 11 bases lay between the germline ends. Germline assignment: CDR1 SGDLS and CDR2 YYNGEE. CDR3 amino acids: CASSPRTATDTQYF. In nucleotides, the CDR3 is TGTGCCAGCAGCCCCCGGACAGCCACAGATACGCAGTATTTT.